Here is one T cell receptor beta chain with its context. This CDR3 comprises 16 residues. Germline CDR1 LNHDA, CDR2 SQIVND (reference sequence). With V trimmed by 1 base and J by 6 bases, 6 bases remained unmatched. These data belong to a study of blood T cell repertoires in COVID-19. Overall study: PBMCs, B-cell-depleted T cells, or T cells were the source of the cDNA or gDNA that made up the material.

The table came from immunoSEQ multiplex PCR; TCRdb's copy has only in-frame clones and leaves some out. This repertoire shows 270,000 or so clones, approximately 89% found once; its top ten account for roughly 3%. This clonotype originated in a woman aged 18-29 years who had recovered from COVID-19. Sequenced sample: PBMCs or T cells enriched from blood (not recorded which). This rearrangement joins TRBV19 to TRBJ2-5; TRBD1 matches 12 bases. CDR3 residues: CASSIAGTGGMKTQYF. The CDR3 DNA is TGTGCCAGTAGTATAGCCGGGACAGGGGGCATGAAGACCCAGTACTTC.